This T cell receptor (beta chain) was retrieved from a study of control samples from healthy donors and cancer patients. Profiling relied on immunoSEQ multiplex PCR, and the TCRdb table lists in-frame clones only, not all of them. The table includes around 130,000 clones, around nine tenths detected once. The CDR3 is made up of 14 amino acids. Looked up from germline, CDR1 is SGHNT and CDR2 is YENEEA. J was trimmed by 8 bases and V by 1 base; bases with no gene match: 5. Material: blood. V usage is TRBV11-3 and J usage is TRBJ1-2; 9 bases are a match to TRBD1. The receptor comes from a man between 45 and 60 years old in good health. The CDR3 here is CASSLGGQGYGYTF. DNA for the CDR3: TGTGCCAGCAGCTTAGGGGGACAGGGATACGGCTACACCTTC.